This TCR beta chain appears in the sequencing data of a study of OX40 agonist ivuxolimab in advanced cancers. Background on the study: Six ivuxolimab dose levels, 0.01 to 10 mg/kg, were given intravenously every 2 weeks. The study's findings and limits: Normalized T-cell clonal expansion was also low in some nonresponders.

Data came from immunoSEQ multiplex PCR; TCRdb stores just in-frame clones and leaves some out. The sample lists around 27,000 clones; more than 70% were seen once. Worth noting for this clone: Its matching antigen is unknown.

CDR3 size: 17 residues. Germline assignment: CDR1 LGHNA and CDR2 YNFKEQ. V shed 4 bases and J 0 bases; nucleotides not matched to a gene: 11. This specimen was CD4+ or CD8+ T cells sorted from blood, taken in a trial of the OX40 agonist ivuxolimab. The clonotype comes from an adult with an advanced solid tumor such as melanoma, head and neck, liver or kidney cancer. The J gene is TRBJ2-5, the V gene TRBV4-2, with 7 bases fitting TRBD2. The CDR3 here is CASSRGRGAGNQETQYF. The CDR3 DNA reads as TGTGCCAGCAGCCGGGGGAGGGGTGCAGGGAACCAAGAGACCCAGTACTTC.